Given below is one T cell receptor beta chain in context. The antigen remains unidentified. CD3+CD4+ and CD3+CD8+ cells were FACS-sorted from thawed unstimulated PBMCs. The sample belongs to a study of T cell clones after liver transplantation. Looking at the study overall: Timepoints were pre-transplant, pre-withdrawal, and after withdrawal was completed or failed.

Sequenced by immunoSEQ multiplex PCR; TCRdb stores in-frame clones only, minus some. The repertoire holds 35,000 to 45,000 clones, with about 86% as singletons. Germline CDR1 and CDR2: SEHNR and FQNEAQ (reference sequence). This CDR3 region has 11 residues. V was shortened by 1 base and J by 9 bases, with 4 bases between the two germline ends. The study's findings and limits: Circulating graft-donor-reactive CD4 TCRbeta sequences fell significantly post-transplant in 5 of 8 subjects. Graft donor-reactive T cells possibly entered the graft instead of undergoing deletion.

This rearrangement joins TRBV7-9 to TRBJ2-1; unclear D gene. The specimen comprised CD4+ T cells from blood, sampled 24 months after liver transplant. This TCR was sampled from a human patient who received a liver transplant. These T cells may partly come from the graft donor. The CDR3 DNA reads as TGTGCCAGCAGCTTAGTACCTGAGCAGTTCTTC. Translating it yields CASSLVPEQFF.